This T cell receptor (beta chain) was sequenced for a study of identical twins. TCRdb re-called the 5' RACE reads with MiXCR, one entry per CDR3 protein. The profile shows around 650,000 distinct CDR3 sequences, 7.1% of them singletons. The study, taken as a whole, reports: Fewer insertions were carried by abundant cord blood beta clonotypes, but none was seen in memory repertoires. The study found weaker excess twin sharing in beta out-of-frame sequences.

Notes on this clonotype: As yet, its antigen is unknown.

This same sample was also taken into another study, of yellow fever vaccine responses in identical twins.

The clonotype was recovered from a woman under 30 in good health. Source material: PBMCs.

This CDR3 reads CASSFGTGGGETQYF. Written as DNA, the CDR3 is TGTGCCAGCAGTTTCGGCACAGGGGGCGGTGAGACCCAGTACTTC. The chain uses TRBV12-3 or TRBV12-4 and TRBJ2-5, with 9 bases that match TRBD1. Trimming removed 3 bases from V and 5 bases from J; junction bases left unmatched: 7. The CDR3 totals 15 residues.